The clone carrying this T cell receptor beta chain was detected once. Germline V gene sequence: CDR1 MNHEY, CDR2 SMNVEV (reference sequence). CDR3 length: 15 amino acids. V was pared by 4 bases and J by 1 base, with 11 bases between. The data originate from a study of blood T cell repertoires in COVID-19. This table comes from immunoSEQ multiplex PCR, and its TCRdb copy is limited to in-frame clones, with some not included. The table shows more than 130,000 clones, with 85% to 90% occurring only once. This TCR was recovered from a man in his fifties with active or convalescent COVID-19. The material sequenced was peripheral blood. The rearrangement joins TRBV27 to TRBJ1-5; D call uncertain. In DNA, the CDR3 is TGTGCCAGCAGTTCAAGGACGGGGAGCAATCAGCCCCAGCATTTT. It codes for CASSSRTGSNQPQHF.